Listed here is a single T cell receptor beta chain. Germline V gives CDR1 SGHNT, CDR2 YYREEE (reference sequence). V was pared by 7 bases and J by 6 bases, with 16 bases between. The CDR3 contains 14 residues. This table comes from immunoSEQ multiplex PCR, and its TCRdb copy is limited to in-frame clones, with some not included. The profile covers about 110,000 clones, with approximately 90% appearing a single time and roughly 3.3% taken by the ten largest. The data were taken from a study of blood T cell repertoires in COVID-19. Sequencing input: peripheral blood. J is TRBJ2-2 and V is TRBV5-4; D uncertain. This receptor was obtained from a woman aged 50 to 60 with acute or convalescent COVID-19. The CDR3 region is CASGPDLLPGELFF. DNA of the CDR3: TGTGCCAGCGGGCCTGACCTGCTCCCCGGGGAGCTGTTTTTT. Variable domain in full (rest from reference TRBV5-4 and TRBJ2-2): ETGVTQSPTHLIKTRGQQVTLRCSSQSGHNTVSWYQQALGQGPQFIFQYYREEENGRGNFPPRFSGLQFPNYSSELNVNALELDDSALYLCASGPDLLPGELFFGEGSRLTVL.